This T cell receptor beta chain was identified during a study of shared clonotypes between healthy human individuals. The study, taken as a whole, reports: Sampling included only blood; tissue repertoires likely differ. Naive subsets, compared against memory subsets, generally had larger estimated richness values.

CDR1 and CDR2 (germline): MGHRA, YSYEKL. V was pared by 2 bases and J by 2 bases, with 5 bases of the junction left unmatched. This CDR3 contains 16 residues. The run depth of the assay was deep. Original data processing: There were no quality scores in the junction-only immunoSEQ sequences, so filtering differed. Assay: immunoSEQ multiplex PCR; the TCRdb copy retains only in-frame clones and omits some. V and J calls plus clone size are reproduced from that table; the DNA served to infer D and trimming. The data hold roughly 2,000,000 clones, with about 95% observed a single time. This clone was counted a single time. As yet, its antigen is unknown. Positively selected for CCR7, the CD45RO-negative cells used as naive CD8 cells excluded terminally differentiated effector memory CD45RA+ cells.

What was sequenced was naive CD8+ T cells sorted from blood. This chain connects TRBV4-1 to TRBJ2-7; 11 bases agree with TRBD1. The origin of this receptor is a young man in good health. CDR3 loop: CASSQLLGQGAYEQYF. CDR3 coding DNA: TGCGCCAGCAGCCAACTGTTGGGACAGGGGGCCTACGAGCAGTACTTC.